The 32 T cell receptor beta chains below all came from one sample that was sequenced in a study of cytomegalovirus exposure and HLA in healthy donors (dated by TCRdb to 2016 to 2017). Receptor libraries were prepared by the immunoSEQ multiplex PCR assay. The multiplex PCR relied on a mix of 60 forward primers for TCR Vbeta segments and 13 reverse primers for TCR Jbeta segments. The table was pulled from immuneACCESS by TCRdb, which kept in-frame rearrangements only. Such tables lose some clones; where checked, under half of the loss comes from unresolved V genes, and the rest has no known cause. In this sample the table shows about 150,000 clones, 75% of which occur a single time. The ten biggest clones cover over 1.1% of the sample. The specimen sequenced was PBMCs. Every receptor here comes from a man in his late teens or twenties in good health and CMV-seronegative.

The J gene is TRBJ2-1, the V gene TRBV9; possible D gene TRBD1, 8 bases. The CDR3 is 17 amino acids. Germline V lookup: CDR1 SGDLS, CDR2 YYNGEE. Between the trimmed V and J ends, which lost 4 bases and 4 bases, there was a span of 21 bases. The CDR3 is CASSSRHRGGTYNEQFF. DNA of the CDR3: TGTGCCAGCAGCTCCAGACACAGGGGGGGGACTTACAATGAGCAGTTCTTC.

The rearrangement joins TRBV10-3 to TRBJ1-4; tentative D call: TRBD1 (6 bases). The germline V gene has CDR1 ENHRY and CDR2 SYGVKD. There are 15 residues in the CDR3. V was pared by 5 bases and J by 8 bases, with 18 bases between. In DNA form, the CDR3 reads TGTGCCATCAGTCCGTCGGGGGCGCGGGAGGAAAAACTGTTTTTT. Protein sequence: CAISPSGAREEKLFF.

The chain combines TRBV7-2 with TRBJ2-7; 7 bases match TRBD1. The junction had 13 bases not matched to a gene; V was cut back by 5 bases and J by 6 bases. Looked up from germline, CDR1 is SGHTA and CDR2 is FQGNSA. The CDR3 has 15 amino acids. The CDR3 DNA reads as TGTGCCAGCAGCCAAGGGGGCGCAGGCGGCAGCGAGCAGTACTTC. Protein product: CASSQGGAGGSEQYF.

In this sample, this clone turned up once. The chain joins TRBV9 to TRBJ2-1, with D maybe TRBD1 (5 bases). CDR3 length: 15 amino acids. Trimming took 0 bases from V and 4 from J, leaving 11 bases between them. Germline CDR1 reads SGDLS; CDR2 reads YYNGEE. The CDR3, as DNA: TGTGCCAGCAGCGTAGGACAGATCTCTTACAATGAGCAGTTCTTC. Protein: CASSVGQISYNEQFF. The full variable domain, in which reference TRBV9 and TRBJ2-1 provide the parts outside the CDR3, is DSGVTQTPKHLITATGQRVTLRCSPRSGDLSVYWYQQSLDQGLQFLIQYYNGEERAKGNILERFSAQQFPDLHSELNLSSLELGDSALYFCASSVGQISYNEQFFGPGTRLTVL.

Points on this clone: An end of the junction does not agree with germline; a read error may underlie this. Distinct nucleotide sequences in the sample also encode this CDR3. This sequence joins TRBV28 and TRBJ2-7; TRBD1 is a possible D gene (6 bases). The germline gives CDR1 MDHEN, CDR2 SYDVKM. The length of the CDR3 is 14 residues. CDR3 loop: CASSLVDSSYEQYF. DNA for the CDR3: TGTGCCAGCAGTCTTGTGGACAGCTCCTATGAGCAGTACTTC.

The chain recombines TRBV27 with TRBJ1-1; possible D gene TRBD1, 5 bases. V shed 5 bases and J shed 4 bases, with 26 bases lying between them. Germline CDR1 and CDR2: MNHEY and SMNVEV (reference sequence). The CDR3 loop spans 18 amino acids. The CDR3 sequence: CASSARPGMTVGGTEAFF. Written as DNA, the CDR3 is TGTGCCAGCAGTGCTAGACCCGGAATGACGGTCGGGGGCACTGAAGCTTTCTTT.

As DNA, the CDR3 is TGTGCCAGTAGTATAGCACAGCACGGCAATCAGCCCCAGCATTTT. The encoded protein is CASSIAQHGNQPQHF. This sequence joins TRBV19 and TRBJ1-5; no reliable D call. V dropped 1 base and J dropped 2 bases, with 9 bases sitting between them. This CDR3 has 15 amino acids. The germline gives CDR1 LNHDA, CDR2 SQIVND (reference sequence).

The chain is built from TRBV4-1 and TRBJ1-5; D gene uncertain. Trimming removed 0 bases from V and 4 bases from J, with 19 bases in between. Germline CDR1 and CDR2: MGHRA and YSYEKL. This CDR3 is 18 amino acids long. The CDR3 nucleotides are TGCGCCAGCAGCCAAGAGATAGGGCAGCTCCGAGGGAATCAGCCCCAGCATTTT. Amino acid sequence: CASSQEIGQLRGNQPQHF.

This clone has a handful of counts. This chain joins TRBV27 and TRBJ1-4, with TRBD1 as a possible D gene (5 bases). The CDR3 has 15 amino acids. Germline-derived CDR1 and CDR2 are MNHEY and SMNVEV (reference sequence). V gave up 3 bases and J gave up 8 bases, with 16 bases separating them. DNA for the CDR3: TGTGCCAGCAGTTTGTTTGGGGCCTCAAGGGAAAAACTGTTTTTT. Its translation is CASSLFGASREKLFF.

This clone was counted once. The chain's CDR3 is CASNPGAGGADTQYF. The CDR3 nucleotides are TGTGCCAGCAACCCGGGGGCGGGAGGAGCAGATACGCAGTATTTT. This chain uses TRBV7-2 with TRBJ2-3; the match to TRBD2 covers 8 bases. The V gene's germline CDR1 is SGHTA and CDR2 FQGNSA. With 7 bases clipped from V and 4 bases from J, the junction kept 10 bases outside the gene matches. The CDR3 has 15 residues. Complete variable domain (other parts from reference TRBV7-2 and TRBJ2-3): GAGVSQSPSNKVTEKGKDVELRCDPISGHTALYWYRQSLGQGLEFLIYFQGNSAPDKSGLPSDRFSAERTGGSVSTLTIQRTQQEDSAVYLCASNPGAGGADTQYFGPGTRLTVL.

This clone turned up a few times. V gene TRBV29-1 combines with J gene TRBJ2-7; D may be TRBD2 (5 bases). The CDR3 runs to 12 residues. The V and J ends lost 7 bases and 5 bases respectively, with 15 bases between them. The germline CDR1 and CDR2 sequences are SQVTM and ANQGSEA. CDR3 nucleotide sequence: TGCAGCGCGAGGGTTATGGGAGACGAGCAGTACTTC. This codes for CSARVMGDEQYF.

The V call is TRBV5-6, the J call TRBJ2-7, with 11 bases identical to TRBD2. The CDR3 is made up of 17 amino acids. Germline CDR1 SGHDT, CDR2 YYEEEE. Trimming cost V 4 bases and J 2 bases; bases outside gene matches: 11. The CDR3 bases are TGTGCCAGCAGCATGGGACTAGCGGAGGGGGTGACCTACGAGCAGTACTTC. Its protein is CASSMGLAEGVTYEQYF.

The J gene is TRBJ1-2, the V gene TRBV7-2; tentatively, D is TRBD1 (6 bases). There are 13 residues in the CDR3. Trimming removed 10 bases at V and 8 bases at J, with 20 bases between. Germline-derived CDR1 and CDR2 are SGHTA and FQGNSA. CDR3 DNA: TGTGCCACGGGACACGACAGACAGCGGGGCTACACCTTC. This encodes CATGHDRQRGYTF.

This chain links TRBV7-2 with TRBJ1-2; 7 positions match TRBD1. The germline CDR1 and CDR2 sequences are SGHTA and FQGNSA. V was clipped by 5 bases and J by 2 bases; unmatched bases: 8. The CDR3 is 15 amino acids. The CDR3 coding sequence is TGTGCCAGCAGCCTCGACAGGGCACGAAACTATGGCTACACCTTC. Protein sequence: CASSLDRARNYGYTF.

The chain uses TRBV29-1 and TRBJ1-1; a possible D gene is TRBD1 (5 bases). Germline values: CDR1 SQVTM, CDR2 ANQGSEA. Trimming removed 4 bases at V and 0 bases at J, with 12 bases between. CDR3 length: 14 residues. The CDR3 loop reads CSVVPTAMNTEAFF. CDR3 bases: TGCAGCGTTGTCCCGACAGCTATGAACACTGAAGCTTTCTTT.

V usage is TRBV29-1 and J usage is TRBJ2-1, with D maybe TRBD2 (6 bases). Germline V gene sequence: CDR1 SQVTM, CDR2 ANQGSEA. This CDR3 is 14 amino acids long. The germline V and J ends were trimmed by 3 bases and 1 base, with 10 bases remaining between them. CDR3 DNA sequence: TGCAGCGTTGAGGGACGGGGGTCCTACAATGAGCAGTTCTTC. It translates to CSVEGRGSYNEQFF.

The rearrangement joins TRBV29-1 to TRBJ2-5; tentatively, D is TRBD2 (5 bases). CDR1 is SQVTM and CDR2 is ANQGSEA in the germline V gene. Deletions cut 8 bases from V and 7 bases from J, with 8 bases between. The CDR3 is made up of 9 amino acids. CDR3 region: CSPRGTQYF. The CDR3 DNA follows: TGCAGCCCCCGGGGGACCCAGTACTTC. The full variable domain, in which reference TRBV29-1 and TRBJ2-5 provide the parts outside the CDR3, is SAVISQKPSRDICQRGTSLTIQCQVDSQVTMMFWYRQQPGQSLTLIATANQGSEATYESGFVIDKFPISRPNLTFSTLTVSNMSPEDSSIYLCSPRGTQYFGPGTRLLVL.

This chain joins TRBV7-8 and TRBJ2-2; 9 bases are a match to TRBD2. CDR1 and CDR2 from the germline V gene are SGHVS and FQNEAQ. This CDR3 region has 17 residues. The J segment lost 5 bases and the V segment lost 0 bases, leaving 7 bases of the junction unmatched. As DNA, the CDR3 is TGTGCCAGCAGCTTAGCGGGGACTAGCATCGATACCGGGGAGCTGTTTTTT. As protein: CASSLAGTSIDTGELFF.

This chain joins TRBV27 and TRBJ2-5, with 9 nucleotides matching TRBD1. Germline CDR1 MNHEY, CDR2 SMNVEV (reference sequence). This CDR3 is 17 amino acids long. With V trimmed by 7 bases and J by 7 bases, 19 bases remained unmatched. The CDR3: CASTPGQGGPVGGTQYF. The CDR3 DNA reads as TGTGCCAGCACCCCGGGACAGGGTGGACCAGTCGGCGGGACCCAGTACTTC.

The chain has TRBV9 and TRBJ1-1; D gene uncertain. Trimming took off 0 bases at V and 0 bases at J, with 6 bases between the two ends. The CDR3 sequence is 14 residues long. Germline CDR1 reads SGDLS; CDR2 reads YYNGEE. CDR3 sequence reads: CASSVGGMNTEAFF. The CDR3 DNA sequence: TGTGCCAGCAGCGTAGGAGGTATGAACACTGAAGCTTTCTTT.

V and J are TRBV19 and TRBJ2-1, with D tentatively TRBD2 (5 bases). The CDR3 is 15 amino acids. V gave up 0 bases and J gave up 2 bases, with 8 bases separating them. Germline V lookup: CDR1 LNHDA, CDR2 SQIVND (reference sequence). CDR3 residues: CASSIETGTYNEQFF. CDR3 nucleotides: TGTGCCAGTAGTATAGAAACGGGGACCTACAATGAGCAGTTCTTC. Full variable domain (outside the CDR3, taken from reference TRBV19 and TRBJ2-1): DGGITQSPKYLFRKEGQNVTLSCEQNLNHDAMYWYRQDPGQGLRLIYYSQIVNDFQKGDIAEGYSVSREKKESFPLTVTSAQKNPTAFYLCASSIETGTYNEQFFGPGTRLTVL.

V is TRBV7-9 and J is TRBJ2-3; the match to TRBD2 covers 9 bases. Germline CDR1 and CDR2: SEHNR and FQNEAQ (reference sequence). The CDR3 is 16 residues long. V dropped 1 base and J dropped 1; count of bases not matched to a gene: 3. The CDR3 is CASSLVTSGGTDTQYF. The CDR3 DNA is TGTGCCAGCAGCTTAGTGACTAGCGGAGGCACAGATACGCAGTATTTT. Drawing the rest from reference TRBV7-9 and TRBJ2-3, the complete variable domain is DTGVSQNPRHKITKRGQNVTFRCDPISEHNRLYWYRQTLGQGPEFLTYFQNEAQLEKSRLLSDRFSAERPKGSFSTLEIQRTEQGDSAMYLCASSLVTSGGTDTQYFGPGTRLTVL.

This clone was detected only once. The genes are TRBV7-2 and TRBJ2-7; TRBD2 matches 10 bases. Trimming cost V 1 base and J 2 bases; bases outside gene matches: 8. Germline V gene sequence: CDR1 SGHTA, CDR2 FQGNSA. This CDR3 contains 17 residues. Written as DNA, the CDR3 is TGTGCCAGCAGCTTAGTGGCTAGCGGGAGAGGAGCCTACGAGCAGTACTTC. This translates into CASSLVASGRGAYEQYF. Full variable domain (remainder filled in from reference TRBV7-2 and TRBJ2-7): GAGVSQSPSNKVTEKGKDVELRCDPISGHTALYWYRQSLGQGLEFLIYFQGNSAPDKSGLPSDRFSAERTGGSVSTLTIQRTQQEDSAVYLCASSLVASGRGAYEQYFGPGTRLTVT.

The rearrangement links TRBV19 to TRBJ2-2; 11 positions agree with TRBD2. The V segment lost 7 bases and the J segment 7 bases; nucleotides outside the gene matches: 14. CDR1 is LNHDA and CDR2 is SQIVND in the germline V gene (reference sequence). This CDR3 contains 17 residues. The CDR3 region is CASTTPGTSGGSGELFF. CDR3 sequence (DNA): TGTGCCAGTACCACACCCGGGACTAGCGGAGGAAGCGGGGAGCTGTTTTTT.

The table lists this clone with a count of one. The chain recombines TRBV11-2 with TRBJ1-1; a possible D gene is TRBD1 (5 bases). The germline V gene encodes CDR1 SGHAT and CDR2 FQNNGV. The CDR3 runs to 14 residues. Trimming cost V 2 bases and J 1 base, with 8 bases left between them. CDR3 sequence reads: CASSLWGENTEAFF. The DNA for the CDR3 is TGTGCCAGCAGCTTATGGGGGGAGAACACTGAAGCTTTCTTT.

This chain links TRBV5-4 with TRBJ2-6; D not certain. V gave up 0 bases and J gave up 3 bases, with 10 bases separating them. The CDR3 spans 16 residues. Germline values: CDR1 SGHNT, CDR2 YYREEE (reference sequence). The CDR3 nucleotides are TGTGCCAGCAGCTTGGTGGTTGGAGTTGGGGCCAACGTCCTGACTTTC. Encoded protein: CASSLVVGVGANVLTF. The full variable domain, completed using reference TRBV5-4 and TRBJ2-6, is ETGVTQSPTHLIKTRGQQVTLRCSSQSGHNTVSWYQQALGQGPQFIFQYYREEENGRGNFPPRFSGLQFPNYSSELNVNALELDDSALYLCASSLVVGVGANVLTFGAGSRLTVL.

The CDR3 reads CASSSKKLGQGKGGYTF. Here the CDR3 DNA reads TGTGCCAGCAGCTCTAAGAAGTTGGGACAGGGGAAGGGTGGCTACACCTTC. The chain joins TRBV11-2 to TRBJ1-2; 10 positions match TRBD1. Germline values: CDR1 SGHAT, CDR2 FQNNGV. The CDR3 is 17 residues long. J was trimmed by 7 bases and V by 4 bases; bases with no gene match: 15.

The rearrangement links TRBV27 to TRBJ2-1; weak D call: TRBD2 (6 bases). This CDR3 is built from 13 residues. In germline, CDR1 is MNHEY, CDR2 SMNVEV (reference sequence). V shed 3 bases and J shed 6 bases, with 9 bases lying between them. CDR3 amino acids: CASSFGTLNEQFF. The CDR3 DNA reads as TGTGCCAGCAGTTTCGGGACTCTCAATGAGCAGTTCTTC.

This clone was observed once. V and J are TRBV9 and TRBJ2-4; no reliable D call. The V and J ends lost 0 bases and 2 bases respectively, with 9 bases between them. The germline V gene encodes CDR1 SGDLS and CDR2 YYNGEE. The CDR3 is 15 amino acids. CDR3 sequence: CASSVGPAPKNIQYF. The CDR3 DNA reads TGTGCCAGCAGCGTAGGGCCTGCCCCCAAAAACATTCAGTACTTC.

The V call is TRBV9, the J call TRBJ2-1, with 11 positions matching TRBD2. This CDR3 region has 15 residues. Germline CDR1 SGDLS, CDR2 YYNGEE. With 2 bases clipped from V and 5 bases from J, the junction kept 3 bases outside the gene matches. CDR3 in amino acids: CASSVLAGGNNEQFF. The CDR3 DNA follows: TGTGCCAGCAGCGTTCTAGCGGGAGGCAACAATGAGCAGTTCTTC.

A note on this clone: This same CDR3 is encoded by further DNA sequences in the sample. This chain uses TRBV6-1 with TRBJ2-1; TRBD2 matches 12 bases. The CDR3 spans 15 residues. Germline CDR1 reads MNHNS; CDR2 reads SASEGT. Losses at the gene ends were 2 bases for V and 4 bases for J; bases not matched to a gene: 0. The CDR3 DNA follows: TGTGCCAGCAGTGAACTAGCGGGAGGGTACAATGAGCAGTTCTTC. Protein product: CASSELAGGYNEQFF.

This clone has more than one count but fewer than ten. J is TRBJ2-7 and V is TRBV18; 10 bases match TRBD2. The junction had 2 bases not matched to a gene; V was cut back by 0 bases and J by 3 bases. CDR1 and CDR2 (germline): KGHSH, LQKENI. The CDR3 is 15 amino acids. Written as DNA, the CDR3 is TGTGCCAGCTCACCACCGGGACTAGCGATCTACGAGCAGTACTTC. Amino acids: CASSPPGLAIYEQYF.